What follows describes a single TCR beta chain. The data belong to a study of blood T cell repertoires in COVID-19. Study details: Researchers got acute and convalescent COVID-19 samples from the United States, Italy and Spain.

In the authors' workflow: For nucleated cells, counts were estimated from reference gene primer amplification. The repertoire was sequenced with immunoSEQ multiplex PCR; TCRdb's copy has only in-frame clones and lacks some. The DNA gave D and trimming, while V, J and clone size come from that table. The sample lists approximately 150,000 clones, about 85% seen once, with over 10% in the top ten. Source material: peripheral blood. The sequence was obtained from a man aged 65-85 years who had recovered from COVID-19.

CDR3 loop: CASSERTYNEQFF. The CDR3 nucleotides read TGTGCCAGCAGTGAGCGGACTTACAATGAGCAGTTCTTC. This chain connects TRBV6-2 or TRBV6-3 to TRBJ2-1, with D maybe TRBD2 (5 bases). Germline-derived CDR1 and CDR2 are MNHEY and SVGEGT. This CDR3 spans 13 amino acids. Trimming removed 5 bases from V and 4 bases from J, with 9 bases in between.